The rows below give T cell receptor beta chains drawn from one sample of a study of T cell responses to AZD1222 COVID-19 vaccine. Method: immunoSEQ multiplex PCR; TCRdb's copy keeps in-frame clones and lacks some. The table lists some 100,000 clones, over 75% of them singletons. This material consisted of peripheral blood, taken on day 0 of MenACWY control vaccination. Source of these receptors: an adult in good health. Each CDR3 is given with its conserved first and last residue. Fields, in order: V gene, clone size, J gene, D gene, CDR3 DNA, CDR3 protein. The D gene is left open where the match is weak. Only part of the rows carry a size: once, few, many, or a class if the clone is expanded.

>TRBV4-3|-|TRBJ1-1|TRBD1
TGCGCCAGCAGCCTTACGAGGGGGCTAGGTGAAGCTTTCTTT
CASSLTRGLGEAFF
>TRBV6-6|-|TRBJ1-5|-
TGTGCCAGCAGTTCCGAGGGCAATCAGCCCCAGCATTTT
CASSSEGNQPQHF
>TRBV30|-|TRBJ1-6|-
TGTGCCTGGAATGGGGATCCTAATTCACCCCTCCACTTT
CAWNGDPNSPLHF
>TRBV28|-|TRBJ2-2|-
TGTGCCAGCAGTTTTGGGCAGAACACCGGGGAGCTGTTTTTT
CASSFGQNTGELFF
>TRBV7-9|-|TRBJ2-2|TRBD2
TGTGCCAGCGTCTATCCGGGCGGGAGAAAAAACACCGGGGAGCTGTTTTTT
CASVYPGGRKNTGELFF
>TRBV6-5|once|TRBJ2-5|-
TGTGCCAGCAGGGCCCCTGGGGTCGAGACCCAGTACTTC
CASRAPGVETQYF
>TRBV5-4|-|TRBJ2-1|-
TGTGCCAGCAGCTTTGGTATGTCCGATTTAACCAATGAGCAGTTCTTC
CASSFGMSDLTNEQFF
>TRBV6-1|few|TRBJ2-7|-
TGTGCCAGCAGTGAAGGGACAGAGATCTCCTACGAGCAGTACTTC
CASSEGTEISYEQYF
>TRBV5-1|-|TRBJ2-7|TRBD2
TGCGCCAGCAGCTTAGAAGCGGGACGCTTCTCCGAGCAGTACTTC
CASSLEAGRFSEQYF
>TRBV6-4|-|TRBJ2-3|-
TGTGCCAGCAGTGGGGGGCTTCCGACAGATACGCAGTATTTT
CASSGGLPTDTQYF
>TRBV5-1|-|TRBJ2-5|TRBD1
TGCGCCAGCAGCTTGACTGGGACAGCCGAAGAGACCCAGTACTTC
CASSLTGTAEETQYF
>TRBV3-1/TRBV3-2|-|TRBJ1-2|-
TGTGCCAGCAGCCACAGGGATGGGATCTATGGCTACACCTTC
CASSHRDGIYGYTF
>TRBV9|-|TRBJ2-1|-
TGTGCCAGCAGCGTAGGAGTGGCGGGCACAACTTACAATGAGCAGTTCTTC
CASSVGVAGTTYNEQFF
>TRBV5-1|-|TRBJ1-2|-
TGCGCCAGCAGCTTGGAACCGGGGGCCTATGGCTACACCTTC
CASSLEPGAYGYTF
>TRBV4-3|-|TRBJ2-1|-
TGCGCCAGCAGCCAAGTAGCAGATCAAAGCTACAATGAGCAGTTCTTC
CASSQVADQSYNEQFF
>TRBV6-5|once|TRBJ1-2|-
TGTGCCAGCAGTTACATGTTCCGATATGGCTACACCTTC
CASSYMFRYGYTF
>TRBV19|-|TRBJ1-4|TRBD1
TGTGCCAGTAGAGACGACAGGGTTTTGAGCCGTGAAAAACTGTTTTTT
CASRDDRVLSREKLFF
>TRBV28|-|TRBJ1-4|TRBD1
TGTGCCAGCAGTTTACTTTCCCAGGGGGCCGGGGAAAAACTGTTTTTT
CASSLLSQGAGEKLFF
>TRBV27|-|TRBJ1-6|-
TGTGCCAGCAGTTCCGGGACTAATCTAAACCGGGCCCTCCACTTT
CASSSGTNLNRALHF
>TRBV6-2/TRBV6-3|-|TRBJ1-5|TRBD1
TGTGCCAGCAGTTACAGGGGGCCGCAGCCCCAGCATTTT
CASSYRGPQPQHF
>TRBV28|-|TRBJ1-5|-
TGTGCCAGCAGTTTAGGTGGCACAATACAGCCCCAGCATTTT
CASSLGGTIQPQHF
>TRBV11-2|-|TRBJ1-6|-
TGTGCCAGCACCCTTCTAGGGACGACTAATTCACCCCTCCACTTT
CASTLLGTTNSPLHF
>TRBV4-2|-|TRBJ1-5|TRBD1
TGTGCCAGCAGCCGGGACAGGGGTCAGCCCCAGCATTTT
CASSRDRGQPQHF
>TRBV6-5|-|TRBJ1-3|-
TGTGCCAGCAGTACAGGTACACTCACTGGAAACACCATATATTTT
CASSTGTLTGNTIYF
>TRBV5-6|-|TRBJ2-7|-
TGTGCCAGCAGCTTGGGTGGCGAGCAGTACTTC
CASSLGGEQYF
>TRBV25-1|-|TRBJ2-7|-
TGTGCCAGCAATTCTTTCTACGAGCAGTACTTC
CASNSFYEQYF
>TRBV6-5|-|TRBJ2-7|-
TGTGCCAGCAGTCCCACCGGGGGTCCCTACGAGCAGTACTTC
CASSPTGGPYEQYF
>TRBV7-9|once|TRBJ2-7|-
TGTGCCAGCAGCTTGACCGGGGATACGCCCGAGCAGTACTTC
CASSLTGDTPEQYF
>TRBV2|-|TRBJ1-1|TRBD1
TGTGCCAGCACCAAGGACAGGGACAGGATGAACACTGAAGCTTTCTTT
CASTKDRDRMNTEAFF
>TRBV27|-|TRBJ1-2|-
TGTGCCAGCAGTTTGTCAGGGAGTGGAGATAATGGCTACACCTTC
CASSLSGSGDNGYTF
>TRBV6-5|once|TRBJ2-7|-
TGTGCCAGCACCCCCCGGCAGGGGGGGTACGAGCAGTACTTC
CASTPRQGGYEQYF
>TRBV7-2|-|TRBJ2-7|TRBD2
TGTGCCAGCACCCTTTTCGGTAGCGGGAGCTCCTACGAGCAGTACTTC
CASTLFGSGSSYEQYF
>TRBV9|-|TRBJ2-7|-
TGTGCCAGCAGCGTAGGGGGCGGGGCGGACTCCTACGAGCAGTACTTC
CASSVGGGADSYEQYF
>TRBV6-5|-|TRBJ1-5|-
TGTGCCAGCAGTTCGAATCAGGGTCAGCCCCAGCATTTT
CASSSNQGQPQHF
>TRBV11-1|-|TRBJ1-3|-
TGTGCCAGCAGCCTCGGGCGGGCCGTCTCTGGAAACACCATATATTTT
CASSLGRAVSGNTIYF
>TRBV7-7|-|TRBJ2-2|-
TGTGCTAGCAGCTCTCTAACCGGGGAGCTGTTTTTT
CASSSLTGELFF
>TRBV2|-|TRBJ2-3|-
TGTGCCAGCCGTCCGAGGCTCACAGATACGCAGTATTTT
CASRPRLTDTQYF
>TRBV24-1|-|TRBJ2-1|-
TGTGCCACCGCTCGGGACGGGACCTACAATGAGCAGTTCTTC
CATARDGTYNEQFF
>TRBV5-4|-|TRBJ1-2|-
TGTGCCAGCAGCTTGGACGTGGAGGGCGGCTACACCTTC
CASSLDVEGGYTF
>TRBV28|-|TRBJ1-1|TRBD1
TGTGCCAGCAGTTTGTCCCGGGACAGGGGACTGAACACTGAAGCTTTCTTT
CASSLSRDRGLNTEAFF
>TRBV5-5|-|TRBJ1-2|-
TGTGCCAGCAGCTTGGGTACTGGTGGAACTAACTATGGCTACACCTTC
CASSLGTGGTNYGYTF
>TRBV6-5|-|TRBJ1-2|-
TGTGCCAGCTCCTTTACGGGGGCGAACTATGGCTACACCTTC
CASSFTGANYGYTF
>TRBV10-3|-|TRBJ2-7|-
TGTGCCATCAGTGCCAGCCAAGGGGACGAGCAGTACTTC
CAISASQGDEQYF
>TRBV7-7|-|TRBJ1-3|TRBD1
TGTGCTAGCAGCGTGGGACAGGAGGTTGGAAACACCATATATTTT
CASSVGQEVGNTIYF
>TRBV19|-|TRBJ1-4|-
TGTGCCAGTAGCAATAATGAAAAACTGTTTTTT
CASSNNEKLFF
>TRBV12-2|-|TRBJ1-5|-
TGTGCAAGCCGCAACACGGGGCCCCCCCGATATTATAGCAATCAGCCCCAGCATTTT
CASRNTGPPRYYSNQPQHF